What follows describes a single T cell receptor beta chain. This sample was taken from a study of T-cell reconstitution after alpha-beta-depleted transplantation in children. Researchers prepared the TCRbeta library using unique molecular identifiers, the study reports. TCRdb itself ran the PCR reads through MiXCR, one entry per CDR3 protein. The data hold about a million distinct CDR3 sequences, with around 30% observed a single time. With 6 bases clipped from V and 7 bases from J, the junction kept 11 bases outside the gene matches. The CDR3 runs to 15 residues. The sample in question was PBMCs, mostly from graft donor cells, obtained 360 days after TCRalphabeta/CD19-depleted stem cell transplant. The source of this sequence is a boy younger than two who had a stem cell transplant for SCID, so the T cells may come from the graft donor. The chain carries TRBV12-3 or TRBV12-4 and TRBJ1-4; 7 positions match TRBD1. In DNA, the CDR3 is TGTGCCAGCAGGCCTGCGACAGGGTGGGGTGAAAAACTGTTTTTT. Translating gives CASRPATGWGEKLFF.